The 32 T cell receptor beta chains below all came from one sample that was sequenced in a study of identical twins. MiXCR was run by TCRdb on the 5' RACE reads, yielding one entry per CDR3 protein. This sample has fewer than 500,000 distinct CDR3 sequences, with roughly an eighth found just once. These data are also associated with another study on yellow fever vaccine responses in identical twins.

Sequenced input: CD4+ T cells sorted from blood. Receptor source: a woman aged 18-35 years in good health.

This chain connects TRBV6-1 to TRBJ1-2, with D perhaps TRBD1 (6 bases). The V end was cut by 6 bases, the J end by 4 bases, with 21 bases between. The germline V gene encodes CDR1 MNHNS and CDR2 SASEGT. The CDR3 loop spans 16 amino acids. The CDR3 DNA reads as TGTGCCAGCAGACGAGGGACACCGGTATTCGGCTATGGCTACACCTTC. Protein product: CASRRGTPVFGYGYTF.

This clonotype has a count of ten or more. The gene calls are TRBV10-1 and TRBJ2-7; 9 positions agree with TRBD2. The length of the CDR3 is 15 residues. Germline assignment: CDR1 WNHNN and CDR2 SYGVQD (reference sequence). Trimming removed 2 bases from V and 8 bases from J; junction bases left unmatched: 10. The CDR3 reads CASSEVRGRAEKQYF. The CDR3 nucleotides read TGCGCCAGCAGTGAGGTTCGCGGGAGGGCCGAGAAGCAGTACTTC.

This chain links TRBV3-1 with TRBJ1-2; D possibly corresponds to TRBD1 (6 bases). CDR1 and CDR2 from the germline V gene are LGHDT and YNNKEL (reference sequence). This CDR3 has 16 amino acids. V was pared by 3 bases and J by 0 bases, with 14 bases between. The CDR3 DNA follows: TGTGCCAGCAGCCAGGAAACAGGGCTGGCTAACTATGGCTACACCTTC. Its translation is CASSQETGLANYGYTF.

The chain recombines TRBV28 with TRBJ2-1, with 11 bases fitting TRBD2. CDR3 length: 18 amino acids. CDR1 and CDR2 from the germline V gene are MDHEN and SYDVKM. The CDR3 loop reads CASRRVAGGPSSYNEQFF. CDR3 in DNA: TGTGCGAGCCGCCGGGTAGCGGGAGGGCCGAGCTCCTACAATGAGCAGTTCTTC.

This clonotype was recorded many times. The V and J genes are TRBV12-3 or TRBV12-4 and TRBJ2-2; D gene unclear. CDR3 length equals 12 residues. Trimming took off 3 bases at V and 6 bases at J, with 5 bases between the two ends. CDR3 sequence (DNA): TGTGCCAGCAGTTTTTTCCCCGGGGAGCTGTTTTTT. Amino acids: CASSFFPGELFF.

About this clonotype: One end of the junction does not line up with germline, which may come from a read error. The chain recombines TRBV3-1 with TRBJ2-7; 9 nucleotides match TRBD1. Germline CDR1 reads LGHDT; CDR2 reads YNNKEL (reference sequence). The CDR3 runs to 14 residues. CDR3 residues: CAGSADRGAFEQYF. The CDR3 region has the DNA TGTGCCGGCAGCGCGGACAGGGGAGCATTCGAGCAGTACTTC.

This clonotype was counted between two and nine times. CDR3 DNA: TGCAGTGCTAGAGGCACGGGAGGGCCGGGAAATGAGCAGTTCTTC. Its protein is CSARGTGGPGNEQFF. The V gene is TRBV20-1, the J gene TRBJ2-1; 8 positions match TRBD2. Germline V gives CDR1 DFQATT, CDR2 SNEGSKA (reference sequence). V lost 1 base, J lost 7 bases, and 9 bases stayed unmatched. There are 15 residues in the CDR3.

This clonotype was counted ten times or more. CDR3: CSVIIQGGEQYF. CDR3 nucleotide sequence: TGCAGCGTGATAATCCAGGGGGGCGAGCAGTACTTC. The chain carries TRBV29-1 and TRBJ2-7, with D possibly TRBD1 on 7 matching bases. The CDR3 has 12 amino acids. In germline, CDR1 is SQVTM, CDR2 ANQGSEA. V was cut by 6 bases and J by 6 bases, with 15 bases left in between.

This clonotype was seen only a few times. This chain links TRBV28 with TRBJ1-5; perhaps TRBD1 as D (6 bases). The V gene lost 0 bases and the J gene lost 5 bases, with 17 bases spanning the gap. The CDR3 is 17 residues long. Germline assignment: CDR1 MDHEN and CDR2 SYDVKM. The CDR3 DNA is TGTGCCAGCAGTTTATGGAAGGGCAGGGGACGGGATCAGCCCCAGCATTTT. It is translated as CASSLWKGRGRDQPQHF.

The chain recombines TRBV20-1 with TRBJ2-1, with 11 bases aligning to TRBD2. V lost 1 base and J lost 7; bases outside the gene matches: 9. This CDR3 comprises 16 residues. Germline CDR1 is DFQATT and CDR2 is SNEGSKA (reference sequence). CDR3 sequence: CSARVFLSSGGNEQFF. The CDR3 DNA sequence: TGCAGTGCTAGAGTATTTTTGTCTAGCGGGGGGAATGAGCAGTTCTTC.

This chain connects TRBV6-1 to TRBJ2-7; D possibly corresponds to TRBD2 (6 bases). Germline CDR1 MNHNS, CDR2 SASEGT. The CDR3 is 16 amino acids. The V and J ends lost 6 bases and 3 bases respectively, with 21 bases between them. The CDR3 sequence: CASSRLVLGVIYEQYF. The CDR3 DNA is TGTGCCAGCAGCAGACTAGTTCTGGGTGTTATCTACGAGCAGTACTTC.

The V gene is TRBV6-5, the J gene TRBJ1-1; D call uncertain. Per the germline V gene, CDR1 is MNHEY and CDR2 is SVGAGI. This CDR3 spans 13 amino acids. Deletions cut 4 bases from V and 4 bases from J, with 10 bases between. The CDR3 nucleotides read TGTGCCAGCAGTTTTCGAAGAGGCACTGAAGCTTTCTTT. This codes for CASSFRRGTEAFF.

Many counts were recorded for this clonotype. Here the CDR3 reads CATSVSSNTGELFF. CDR3 nucleotide sequence: TGTGCCACCAGTGTCTCCAGTAACACCGGGGAGCTGTTTTTT. The chain employs TRBV24-1 and TRBJ2-2; D remains ambiguous. The CDR3 contains 14 residues. Trimming took 5 bases from V and 2 from J, leaving 8 bases between them. Germline values: CDR1 KGHDR, CDR2 SFDVKD.

The J gene is TRBJ1-1, the V gene TRBV2, with a possible D match to TRBD1 (5 bases). Trimming stripped 8 bases from V and 0 bases from J, with 22 bases between. CDR3 length equals 17 residues. Per germline, CDR1 SNHLY and CDR2 FYNNEI. This chain's CDR3 is CASGRDTQVTLNTEAFF. The CDR3 DNA reads as TGTGCCAGCGGGCGAGATACACAGGTGACTCTGAACACTGAAGCTTTCTTT.

In this sample, this clonotype turned up many times. The chain combines TRBV7-9 with TRBJ2-2; weak D call: TRBD1 (6 bases). CDR1 is SEHNR, CDR2 FQNEAQ, per germline (reference sequence). The CDR3 totals 15 residues. Trimming left V 3 bases short and J 5 bases short, with 13 bases between. The CDR3 protein is CASSLDSPGTGELFF. CDR3 DNA sequence: TGTGCCAGCAGCTTGGACAGTCCGGGGACCGGGGAGCTGTTTTTT.

This clonotype has more than one count but fewer than ten. The chain is built from TRBV20-1 and TRBJ2-3; D is unresolved. V lost 5 bases, J lost 0 bases, and 12 bases lay in between. Germline V lookup: CDR1 DFQATT, CDR2 SNEGSKA (reference sequence). The CDR3 totals 14 residues. CDR3 nucleotide sequence: TGCAGTGCTCTGAGACCCGGTAGCACAGATACGCAGTATTTT. It specifies CSALRPGSTDTQYF.

V is TRBV3-1 and J is TRBJ2-5, with D possibly being TRBD1 or TRBD2 (5 bases each). CDR3 length: 13 residues. With 0 bases removed from V and 13 bases from J, the gap between germline ends came to 15 bases. CDR1 is LGHDT, CDR2 YNNKEL, per germline (reference sequence). The chain's CDR3 is CASSQDIRDRGYF. The CDR3 DNA reads TGTGCCAGCAGCCAAGATATCCGGGACCGTGGGTACTTC.

This sequence joins TRBV12-3 or TRBV12-4 and TRBJ2-7; possible D gene TRBD1, 5 bases. This CDR3 comprises 16 residues. The ends were cut back, 0 bases at V and 2 bases at J, with 14 bases in the middle. The DNA for the CDR3 is TGTGCCAGCAGTTTAGCGGGTGGGGCCCCTGCCTACGAGCAGTACTTC. It encodes CASSLAGGAPAYEQYF.

This clonotype was seen a handful of times. The chain carries TRBV6-1 and TRBJ2-1; 10 bases match TRBD2. This CDR3 has 17 residues. CDR1 is MNHNS, CDR2 SASEGT, per germline. V shed 5 bases, J shed 5 bases, and the junction held 12 bases outside the gene matches. The CDR3 DNA sequence: TGTGCCAGCAGTAAAACCTCCGGAGCGGGGGGGAACAATGAGCAGTTCTTC. As protein: CASSKTSGAGGNNEQFF.

In the case of this clonotype: A much larger clone lies a single base off, so this may be a read error. This chain links TRBV3-1 with TRBJ1-2; D uncertain. The CDR3 is 17 amino acids. CDR1 is LGHDT, CDR2 YNNKEL, per germline (reference sequence). DNA for the CDR3: TGTGCCTGCAGTTTTCGAGGTGTCGGGGTCGGTGGCTATGGCTACACCTTC. This encodes CACSFRGVGVGGYGYTF.

V gene TRBV7-9 combines with J gene TRBJ2-5, with a possible D match to TRBD1 (5 bases). Trimming stripped 4 bases from V and 5 bases from J, with 14 bases between. The CDR3 runs to 14 residues. Looked up from germline, CDR1 is SEHNR and CDR2 is FQNEAQ (reference sequence). For the CDR3, the DNA is TGTGCCAGCAGCTCCAGGGATCTTCGGGAGACCCAGTACTTC. This gives the protein CASSSRDLRETQYF.

This chain links TRBV4-2 with TRBJ2-5, with TRBD1 identical over 7 bases. The length of the CDR3 is 15 residues. CDR1 is LGHNA, CDR2 YNFKEQ, per germline. Germline trimming cut 3 bases from V and 5 bases from J; bases unmatched to any gene: 9. The CDR3 protein is CASSQGTGERETQYF. CDR3 in DNA: TGTGCCAGCAGCCAGGGAACAGGGGAGCGGGAGACCCAGTACTTC.

The V and J genes are TRBV29-1 and TRBJ2-3, with D unresolved. Germline CDR1 reads SQVTM; CDR2 reads ANQGSEA. V was pared by 1 base and J by 5 bases, with 7 bases between. This CDR3 spans 12 amino acids. CDR3 in amino acids: CSVEGTKDTQYF. In DNA form, the CDR3 reads TGCAGCGTTGAAGGGACCAAAGATACGCAGTATTTT.

This clonotype was counted between two and nine times. This sequence joins TRBV9 and TRBJ1-2; D uncertain. CDR1 and CDR2 from the germline V gene are SGDLS and YYNGEE. The CDR3 length is 16 residues. Between the trimmed V and J ends, which lost 3 bases and 10 bases, there was a span of 25 bases. This CDR3 reads CASSAATGVPSRAYTF. For the CDR3, the DNA is TGTGCCAGCAGCGCAGCAACGGGAGTCCCTTCTCGCGCCTACACCTTC.

The chain has TRBV30 and TRBJ2-1; TRBD2 matches at 12 bases. The CDR3 extends over 15 amino acids. The junction had 4 bases not matched to a gene; V was cut back by 3 bases and J by 4 bases. Per germline, CDR1 GTSNPN and CDR2 SVGIG (reference sequence). CDR3 loop: CAWRTSGRDYNEQFF. The CDR3 DNA is TGTGCCTGGAGGACTAGCGGGAGAGATTACAATGAGCAGTTCTTC. The full variable domain, completed using reference TRBV30 and TRBJ2-1, is SQTIHQWPATLVQPVGSPLSLECTVEGTSNPNLYWYRQAAGRGLQLLFYSVGIGQISSEVPQNLSASRPQDRQFILSSKKLLLSDSGFYLCAWRTSGRDYNEQFFGPGTRLTVL.

This clonotype was seen a few times. This chain uses TRBV5-1 with TRBJ2-2; tentatively, D is TRBD1 or TRBD2 (5 bases each). The CDR3 runs to 15 residues. Germline-derived CDR1 and CDR2 are SGHRS and YFSETQ. V was clipped by 3 bases and J by 1 base, with 10 bases between them. In nucleotides, the CDR3 is TGCGCCAGCAGCTGGGGACGGGGGAACACCGGGGAGCTGTTTTTT. Translation: CASSWGRGNTGELFF.

There are a few counts of this clonotype. This chain links TRBV7-6 with TRBJ2-2, with a possible D match to TRBD1 (6 bases). This CDR3 is 15 amino acids long. Germline assignment: CDR1 SGHVS and CDR2 FNYEAQ. The germline V and J ends were trimmed by 2 bases and 8 bases, with 15 bases remaining between them. This chain's CDR3 is CASSLSGAGRGELFF. CDR3 DNA: TGTGCCAGCAGCTTATCAGGGGCCGGTCGTGGGGAGCTGTTTTTT.

At least ten counts were recorded for this clonotype. The gene calls are TRBV29-1 and TRBJ1-6; TRBD1 is a possible D gene (6 bases). Trimming removed 5 bases at V and 15 bases at J, with 17 bases between. Germline CDR1 and CDR2: SQVTM and ANQGSEA. This CDR3 is built from 12 residues. The CDR3 nucleotides are TGCAGCGTTTCGGGGGCCCAGGGGCGCCTCCACTTT. This sequence encodes CSVSGAQGRLHF.

This clonotype was detected only a few times. The chain couples TRBV4-2 to TRBJ2-2; D call uncertain. Trimming took off 6 bases at V and 7 bases at J, with 9 bases between the two ends. Germline V gene data show CDR1 as LGHNA and CDR2 as YNFKEQ. The length of the CDR3 is 12 residues. The chain's CDR3 is CASSPVSGELFF. The DNA of the CDR3 is TGTGCCAGCAGTCCTGTGAGCGGGGAGCTGTTTTTT.

The chain employs TRBV7-2 and TRBJ2-7; the D gene could be TRBD1 or TRBD2 (5 bases each). The CDR3 totals 14 residues. V lost 4 bases and J lost 2, with 12 bases in between. The V gene's germline CDR1 is SGHTA and CDR2 FQGNSA. The DNA of the CDR3 is TGTGCCAGCAGCTGGGGGACGGGGACCTACGAGCAGTACTTC. Translated, it gives CASSWGTGTYEQYF.

Written as DNA, the CDR3 is TGTGCCAGCAGCTCCGGACTAGCAGAGACCCAGTACTTC. It specifies CASSSGLAETQYF. The gene calls are TRBV11-2 and TRBJ2-5, with 8 bases that match TRBD2. Germline-derived CDR1 and CDR2 are SGHAT and FQNNGV. The CDR3 is 13 residues long. Unmatched junction bases numbered 2, after V lost 4 bases and J lost 4 bases.

V is TRBV7-2 and J is TRBJ2-1; 7 bases are a match to TRBD1. In germline, CDR1 is SGHTA, CDR2 FQGNSA. The CDR3 totals 14 residues. The V gene end was trimmed by 5 bases and the J gene end by 7 bases; junction bases not matched to a gene: 8. CDR3 residues: CASSPGTAWNEQFF. CDR3 coding DNA: TGTGCCAGCAGCCCCGGGACAGCTTGGAATGAGCAGTTCTTC.